This T cell receptor beta chain was sequenced during a study of T cell repertoires in cytomegalovirus infection. Study background: It was the public TCR beta signatures that indicated both CMV infection and matching HLA type.

Trimming removed 0 bases at V and 8 bases at J, with 18 bases between. The CDR3 is made up of 15 amino acids. CDR1 SGHNT and CDR2 YYREEE come from the germline V gene (reference sequence). General study results and limits: It was HLA-C-restricted CMV-specific TCR beta clonotypes that dominated the response ex vivo. Public TCR beta family frequency separated CMV-and-HLA carriers, including in an independent cohort.

A single record per CDR3 protein comes from TCRdb applying MiXCR to the reads. In the table there are fewer than 300,000 distinct CDR3 sequences, roughly 26% of which are singletons. Remarks on this clonotype: Its antigen is as yet unknown.

The rearrangement uses TRBV5-4 and TRBJ2-7; a weak D match, TRBD2 (6 bases). Sample: PBMCs. The source of this sequence is a human donor in good health (CMV status not recorded). Some clones in this sample may be carry-over from other donors' samples. CDR3 coding DNA: TGTGCCAGCAGCTTGGAAACTAGCCGGGACGAAAAGCAGTACTTC. Its translation: CASSLETSRDEKQYF.